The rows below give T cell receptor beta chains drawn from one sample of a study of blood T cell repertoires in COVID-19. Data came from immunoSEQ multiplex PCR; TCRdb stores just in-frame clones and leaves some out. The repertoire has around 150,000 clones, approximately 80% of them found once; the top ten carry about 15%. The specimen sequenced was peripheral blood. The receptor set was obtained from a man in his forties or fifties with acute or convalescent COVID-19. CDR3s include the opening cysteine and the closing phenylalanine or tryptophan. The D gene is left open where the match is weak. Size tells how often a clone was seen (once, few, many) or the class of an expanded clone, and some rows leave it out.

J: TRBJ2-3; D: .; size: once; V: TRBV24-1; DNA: TGTGCCACCAGTGGATTTACTAGCACAGATACGCAGTATTTT; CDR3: CATSGFTSTDTQYF
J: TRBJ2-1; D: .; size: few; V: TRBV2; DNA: TGTGCCAGCAGTTGGACAGCGCAGTTCTTC; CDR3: CASSWTAQFF
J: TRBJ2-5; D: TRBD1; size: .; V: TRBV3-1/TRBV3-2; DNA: TGTGCCAGCAGCCCGGCGTTGACAGGGGAAGAGACCCAGTACTTC; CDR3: CASSPALTGEETQYF
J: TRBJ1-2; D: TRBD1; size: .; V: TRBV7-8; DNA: TGTGCCAGCAGCTTAGCCGGGACAGGAGAGTCGAGCTACACCTTC; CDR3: CASSLAGTGESSYTF
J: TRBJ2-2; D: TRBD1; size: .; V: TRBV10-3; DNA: TGTGCCATCAGTGAAACAGGGGCGCAACAAGGGGAGCTGTTTTTT; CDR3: CAISETGAQQGELFF
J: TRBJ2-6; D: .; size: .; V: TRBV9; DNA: TGTGCCAGCAGCGTAGCGGCTCCCGGCGGGACCGGGGCCAACGTCCTGACTTTC; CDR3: CASSVAAPGGTGANVLTF
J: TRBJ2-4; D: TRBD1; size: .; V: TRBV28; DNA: TGTGCCAGCAGTTTATGGGGGACAGTAGCCAAAAACATTCAGTACTTC; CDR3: CASSLWGTVAKNIQYF
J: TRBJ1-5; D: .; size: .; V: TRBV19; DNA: TGTGCCAGTACCCCCGGGGATCGCAATCAGCCCCAGCATTTT; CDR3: CASTPGDRNQPQHF
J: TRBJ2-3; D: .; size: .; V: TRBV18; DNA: TGTGCCAGCTCATCAGCAGGGGACACAGATACGCAGTATTTT; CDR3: CASSSAGDTDTQYF
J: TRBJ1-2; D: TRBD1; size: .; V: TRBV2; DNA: TGTGCCAGCAGGGGGACAGAAGACTATGGCTACACCTTC; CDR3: CASRGTEDYGYTF
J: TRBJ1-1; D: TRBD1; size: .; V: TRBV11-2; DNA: TGTGCCAGCAGCTGGACAGGGGGCCCGAACACTGAAGCTTTCTTT; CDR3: CASSWTGGPNTEAFF
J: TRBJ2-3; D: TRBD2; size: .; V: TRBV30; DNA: TGTGCCTGGAGTGTGTATAGCGGGGGGCCTTTAAGCACAGATACGCAGTATTTT; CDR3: CAWSVYSGGPLSTDTQYF
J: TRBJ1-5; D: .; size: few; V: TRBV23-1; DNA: TGCGCCAGCAGTCAAGTAGGGCCAGGGCATAATCAGCCCCAGCATTTT; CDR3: CASSQVGPGHNQPQHF
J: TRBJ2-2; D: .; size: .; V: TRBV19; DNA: TGTGCCAGTAGTATAAGGCCAGGGGTCCCCGGGGAGCTGTTTTTT; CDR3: CASSIRPGVPGELFF
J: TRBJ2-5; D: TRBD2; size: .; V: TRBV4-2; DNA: TGTGCCAGCAGCCAACTAGCGGGGGTGGGCGGAGAGACCCAGTACTTC; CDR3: CASSQLAGVGGETQYF
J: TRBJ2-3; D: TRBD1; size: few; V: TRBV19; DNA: TGTGCCAGTAGCCCCGGGACAGGGGGCCGTATCCAGTATTTT; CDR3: CASSPGTGGRIQYF
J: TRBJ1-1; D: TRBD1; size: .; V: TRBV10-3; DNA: TGTGCCATTACTCGGGACAGCGTGAACACTGAAGCTTTCTTT; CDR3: CAITRDSVNTEAFF
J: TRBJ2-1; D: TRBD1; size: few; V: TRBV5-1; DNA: TGCGCCAGCAGCTTAGGACAGGGGGGGTACAATGAGCAGTTCTTC; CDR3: CASSLGQGGYNEQFF
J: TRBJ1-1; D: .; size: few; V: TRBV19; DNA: TGTGCCAGTAGTGCATCGGGGCGGGGTAACACTGAAGCTTTCTTT; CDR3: CASSASGRGNTEAFF